The subject of this entry is one T cell receptor (beta chain). This clone was observed a few times. The target of this receptor is not known. Base quality data are lacking; no much larger clone is found one base away. The data were taken from a study of blood T cell repertoires in COVID-19 (TCRdb year 2020). In the study overall: Samples covering the acute and convalescent phases of COVID-19 were provided by collaborators in the United States, Italy and Spain. The material from the prospective study consisted of cDNA or gDNA derived from T cells, B-cell-depleted T cells, or PBMCs. The dataset comprised deeply sampled blood TCRbeta repertoires from subjects exposed to, actively infected with, or recovered from COVID-19. The repertoires were released in a freely available public database intended as a resource for research on the immune response to SARS-CoV-2. Samples were obtained from the ongoing ImmuneRACE study (first 160 participants) and from 1,254 subjects provided by 6 global collaborators. A de-identified subject ID, COVID-19 status, age in years and sex were almost always included in the sample metadata. Where available, HLA class I and class II types were obtained from metadata supplied by the sample provider rather than from assay-based typing.

TCRbeta CDR3 regions were amplified from genomic DNA using the immunoSEQ Assay, a bias-controlled multiplex PCR. As for the authors' bioinformatics: Within the assay, amplification of reference gene primers was used to estimate how many nucleated cells each sample contained. To quantify the absolute abundance of each unique TCRbeta CDR3 rearrangement, sequence reads were collapsed and filtered. For each sample, productive Simpson clonality was calculated by taking the square root of Simpson's diversity index across productive rearrangements. This immuneACCESS table, as held by TCRdb, lists in-frame sequences with V and J called but not all clones. Of the missing ones, under half trace to an unresolved V gene in checked studies; the others have no known cause. The V and J calls and clone size come from that table; D and trimming were worked out from the DNA. The sample table records around 99,000 clones; over 75% of these occur just once. Of the sample, about 6.6% falls within the top ten clones.

Overall study outcomes, separate from this receptor: The amount of clinical and demographic metadata varied by source and participant and was provided uncurated.

Whole blood was collected in K2EDTA tubes by collaborating institutions according to the institutions' own protocols. For TCRbeta analysis, collaborator samples were shipped as frozen whole blood, as isolated PBMCs, or as DNA extracted from either sample type. The germline V gene specifies SGHTS as CDR1 and YDEGEE as CDR2. Trimming removed 0 bases from V and 8 bases from J, leaving 14 bases between the germline ends. Including cysteine and phenylalanine, the CDR3 has 14 amino acids. Only the CDR3 region is kept as DNA, spanning 42 bases read in frame from base 1. This receptor was taken from a woman between 45 and 60 years old with acute or convalescent COVID-19. The chain links TRBV5-8 with TRBJ1-1, with no D gene named confidently. The sequenced material came from peripheral blood. The nucleotides are TGTGCCAGCAGCTTGGTGCCCAATTCGCTAGAAGCTTTCTTT. Protein translation: CASSLVPNSLEAFF.